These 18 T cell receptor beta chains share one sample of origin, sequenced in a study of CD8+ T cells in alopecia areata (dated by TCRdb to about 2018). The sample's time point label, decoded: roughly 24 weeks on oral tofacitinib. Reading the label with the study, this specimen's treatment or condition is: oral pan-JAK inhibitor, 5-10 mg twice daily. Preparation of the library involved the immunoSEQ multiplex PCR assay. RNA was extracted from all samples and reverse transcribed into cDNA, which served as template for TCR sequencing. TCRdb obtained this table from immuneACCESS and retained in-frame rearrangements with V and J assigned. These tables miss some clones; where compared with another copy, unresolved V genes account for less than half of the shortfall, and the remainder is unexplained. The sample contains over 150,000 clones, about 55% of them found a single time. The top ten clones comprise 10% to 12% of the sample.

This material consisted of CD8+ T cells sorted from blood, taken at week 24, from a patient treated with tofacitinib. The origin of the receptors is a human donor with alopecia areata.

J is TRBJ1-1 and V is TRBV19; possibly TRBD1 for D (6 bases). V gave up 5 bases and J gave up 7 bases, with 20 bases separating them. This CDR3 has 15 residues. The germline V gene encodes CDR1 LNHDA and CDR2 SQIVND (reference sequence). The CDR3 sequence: CASSARTATLVEAFF. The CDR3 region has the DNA TGTGCCAGTAGTGCTCGGACAGCTACCCTGGTTGAAGCTTTCTTT.

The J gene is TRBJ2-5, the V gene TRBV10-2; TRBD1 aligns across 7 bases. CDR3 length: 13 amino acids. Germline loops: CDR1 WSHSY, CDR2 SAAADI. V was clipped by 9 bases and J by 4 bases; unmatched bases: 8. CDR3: CARSQGQSETQYF. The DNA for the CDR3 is TGCGCCAGATCACAGGGGCAGTCAGAGACCCAGTACTTC.

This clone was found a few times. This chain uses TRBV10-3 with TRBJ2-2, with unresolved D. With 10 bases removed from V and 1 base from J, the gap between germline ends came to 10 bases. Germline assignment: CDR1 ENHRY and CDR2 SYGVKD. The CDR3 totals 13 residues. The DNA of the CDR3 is TGTGCCACCCTTCAAGAGAACACCGGGGAGCTGTTTTTT. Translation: CATLQENTGELFF.

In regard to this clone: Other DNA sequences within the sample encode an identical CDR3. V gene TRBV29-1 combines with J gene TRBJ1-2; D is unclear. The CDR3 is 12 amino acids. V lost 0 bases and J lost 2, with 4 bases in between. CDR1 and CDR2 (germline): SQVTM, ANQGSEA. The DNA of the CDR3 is TGCAGCGTTGAAGACAGAAACTATGGCTACACCTTC. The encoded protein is CSVEDRNYGYTF. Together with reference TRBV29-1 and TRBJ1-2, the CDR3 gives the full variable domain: SAVISQKPSRDICQRGTSLTIQCQVDSQVTMMFWYRQQPGQSLTLIATANQGSEATYESGFVIDKFPISRPNLTFSTLTVSNMSPEDSSIYLCSVEDRNYGYTFGSGTRLTVV.

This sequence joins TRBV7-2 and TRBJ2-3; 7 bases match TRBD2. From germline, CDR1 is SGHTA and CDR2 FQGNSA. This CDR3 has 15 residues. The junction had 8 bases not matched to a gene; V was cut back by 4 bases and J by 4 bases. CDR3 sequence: CASSSTGGDADTQYF. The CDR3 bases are TGTGCCAGCAGCTCCACGGGGGGTGACGCAGATACGCAGTATTTT.

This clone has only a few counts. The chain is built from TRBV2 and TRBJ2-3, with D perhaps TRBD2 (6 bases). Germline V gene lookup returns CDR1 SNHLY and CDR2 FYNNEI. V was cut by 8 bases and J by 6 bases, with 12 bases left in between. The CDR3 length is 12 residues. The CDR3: CASGEGRDTQYF. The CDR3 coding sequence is TGTGCCAGCGGAGAGGGGAGGGATACGCAGTATTTT.

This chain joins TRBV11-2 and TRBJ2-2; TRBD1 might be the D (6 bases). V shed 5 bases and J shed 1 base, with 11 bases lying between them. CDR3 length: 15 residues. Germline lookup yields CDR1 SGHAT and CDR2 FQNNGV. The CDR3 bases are TGTGCCAGCAGCCCGGACAGCCGGAACACCGGGGAGCTGTTTTTT. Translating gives CASSPDSRNTGELFF.

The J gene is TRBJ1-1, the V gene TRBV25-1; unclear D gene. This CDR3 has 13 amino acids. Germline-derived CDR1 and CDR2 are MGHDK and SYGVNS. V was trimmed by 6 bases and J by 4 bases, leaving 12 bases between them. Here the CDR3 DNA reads TGTGCCAGCAGCGCCGGAAGGCGCACTGAAGCTTTCTTT. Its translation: CASSAGRRTEAFF.

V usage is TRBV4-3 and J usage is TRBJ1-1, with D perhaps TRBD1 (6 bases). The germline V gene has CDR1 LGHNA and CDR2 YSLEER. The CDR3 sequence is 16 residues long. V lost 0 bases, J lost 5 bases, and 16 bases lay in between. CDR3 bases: TGCGCCAGCAGCCAAGAGTCCACCCCAGGGGTGACTGAAGCTTTCTTT. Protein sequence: CASSQESTPGVTEAFF.

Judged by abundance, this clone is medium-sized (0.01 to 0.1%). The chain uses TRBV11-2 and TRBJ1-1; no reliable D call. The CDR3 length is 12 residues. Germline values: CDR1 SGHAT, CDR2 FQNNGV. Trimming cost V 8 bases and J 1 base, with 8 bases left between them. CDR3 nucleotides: TGTGCCAGCCGCTCGGGGAACACTGAAGCTTTCTTT. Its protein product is CASRSGNTEAFF.

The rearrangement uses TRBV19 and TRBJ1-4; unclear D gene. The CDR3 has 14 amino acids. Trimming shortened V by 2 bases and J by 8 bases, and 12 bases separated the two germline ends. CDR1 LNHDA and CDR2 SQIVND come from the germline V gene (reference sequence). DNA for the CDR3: TGTGCCAGTAGTATACGGCCGGCGGGGGAAAAACTGTTTTTT. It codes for CASSIRPAGEKLFF.

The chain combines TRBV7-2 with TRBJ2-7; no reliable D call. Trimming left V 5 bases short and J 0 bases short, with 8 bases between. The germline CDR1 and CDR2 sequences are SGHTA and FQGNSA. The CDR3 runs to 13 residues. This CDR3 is CASSPSSSYEQYF. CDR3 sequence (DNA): TGTGCCAGCAGCCCATCAAGCTCCTACGAGCAGTACTTC. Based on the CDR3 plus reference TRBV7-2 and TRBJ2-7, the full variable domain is GAGVSQSPSNKVTEKGKDVELRCDPISGHTALYWYRQSLGQGLEFLIYFQGNSAPDKSGLPSDRFSAERTGGSVSTLTIQRTQQEDSAVYLCASSPSSSYEQYFGPGTRLTVT.

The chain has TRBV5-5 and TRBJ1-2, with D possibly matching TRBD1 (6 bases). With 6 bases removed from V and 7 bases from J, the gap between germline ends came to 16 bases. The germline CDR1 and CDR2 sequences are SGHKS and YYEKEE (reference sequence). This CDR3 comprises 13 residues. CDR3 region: CASTQDSTPGYTF. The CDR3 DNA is TGTGCCAGCACCCAGGACAGTACACCTGGCTACACCTTC.

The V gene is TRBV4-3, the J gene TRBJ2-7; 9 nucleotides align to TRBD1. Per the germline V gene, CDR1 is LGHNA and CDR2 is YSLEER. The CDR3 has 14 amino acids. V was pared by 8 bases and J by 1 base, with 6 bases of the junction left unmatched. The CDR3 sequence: CASGPGTGSYEQYF. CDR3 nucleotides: TGCGCCAGCGGACCGGGGACAGGGTCCTACGAGCAGTACTTC.

The CDR3 sequence is CASSLGGGEVNQPQHF. The CDR3 DNA is TGTGCCAGCAGCTTAGGGGGGGGCGAGGTCAATCAGCCCCAGCATTTT. V and J are TRBV7-8 and TRBJ1-5; possibly TRBD1 for D (6 bases). Between the trimmed V and J ends, which lost 1 base and 3 bases, there was a span of 13 bases. Germline V gene data show CDR1 as SGHVS and CDR2 as FQNEAQ. The CDR3 consists of 16 residues. The whole variable domain, remainder taken from reference TRBV7-8 and TRBJ1-5, is GAGVSQSPRYKVAKRGQDVALRCDPISGHVSLFWYQQALGQGPEFLTYFQNEAQLDKSGLPSDRFFAERPEGSVSTLKIQRTQQEDSAVYLCASSLGGGEVNQPQHFGDGTRLSIL.

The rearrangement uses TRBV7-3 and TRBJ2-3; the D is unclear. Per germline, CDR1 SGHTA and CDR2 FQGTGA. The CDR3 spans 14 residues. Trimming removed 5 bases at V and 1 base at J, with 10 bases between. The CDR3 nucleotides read TGTGCCAGCAGCCAAAGTGGGGGCACAGATACGCAGTATTTT. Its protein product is CASSQSGGTDTQYF. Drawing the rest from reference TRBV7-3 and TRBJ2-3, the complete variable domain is GAGVSQTPSNKVTEKGKYVELRCDPISGHTALYWYRQSLGQGPEFLIYFQGTGAADDSGLPNDRFFAVRPEGSVSTLKIQRTERGDSAVYLCASSQSGGTDTQYFGPGTRLTVL.

CDR3 sequence (DNA): TGTGCCAGCAGCGGTGGGGACAGGGCATATGGCTACACCTTC. Translating it yields CASSGGDRAYGYTF. The rearrangement uses TRBV11-2 and TRBJ1-2; TRBD1 agrees at 9 bases. The CDR3 runs 14 residues. Germline assignment: CDR1 SGHAT and CDR2 FQNNGV. V shed 5 bases and J 5 bases; nucleotides not matched to a gene: 6.

In DNA form, the CDR3 reads TGTGCCTGGAGTGAACAGGCGAATGGCTACACCTTC. It encodes CAWSEQANGYTF. The chain combines TRBV30 with TRBJ1-2; D perhaps matches TRBD1 (5 bases). The germline gives CDR1 GTSNPN, CDR2 SVGIG (reference sequence). The V and J ends lost 1 base and 6 bases respectively, with 9 bases between them. The CDR3 totals 12 residues.